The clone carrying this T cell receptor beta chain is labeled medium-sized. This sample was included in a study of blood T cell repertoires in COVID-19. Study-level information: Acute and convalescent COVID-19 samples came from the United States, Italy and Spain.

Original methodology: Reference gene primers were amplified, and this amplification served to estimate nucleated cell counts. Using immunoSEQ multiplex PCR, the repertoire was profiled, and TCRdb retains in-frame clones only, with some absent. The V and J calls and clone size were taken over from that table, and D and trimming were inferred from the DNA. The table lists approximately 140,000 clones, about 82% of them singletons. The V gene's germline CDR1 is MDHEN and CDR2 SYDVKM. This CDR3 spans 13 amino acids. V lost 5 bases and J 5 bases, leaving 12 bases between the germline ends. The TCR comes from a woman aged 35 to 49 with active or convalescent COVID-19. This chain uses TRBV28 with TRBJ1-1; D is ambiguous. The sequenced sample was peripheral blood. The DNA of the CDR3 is TGTGCCAGCAGTGATCGAGGGAAGACTGAAGCTTTCTTT. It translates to CASSDRGKTEAFF.